This TCR beta chain was retrieved from a study of blood T cell repertoires in COVID-19. CDR1 and CDR2 from the germline V gene are LNHDA and SQIVND (reference sequence). The CDR3 is 15 amino acids. V shed 0 bases, J shed 5 bases, and the junction held 3 bases outside the gene matches. Original analysis: Amplification of reference gene primers provided the estimated nucleated cell counts. The data were produced by immunoSEQ multiplex PCR, yet TCRdb's version contains in-frame clones alone and is incomplete. V and J calls and clone size follow that table, whereas D and trimming were derived from the DNA. Of roughly 280,000 clones detected, 88% appear once; the ten largest clones hold 10% to 12%.

This chain joins TRBV19 and TRBJ2-2, with 7 bases lining up with TRBD2. Sequencing input: peripheral blood. This sequence originates from a woman in her twenties or thirties with COVID-19, enrolled during active disease. For the CDR3, the DNA is TGTGCCAGTAGTATAGATCTCGGGAGGACCGGGGAGCTGTTTTTT. As protein: CASSIDLGRTGELFF.